This TCR beta chain was captured by sequencing in a study of shared clonotypes between healthy human individuals. CCR7-negative CD45RA+ TemRA cells were pooled with CD45RO+ cells for CD8 memory. Note on this clone: Antigen unknown.

CDR1 and CDR2 from the germline V gene are MNHEY and SMNVEV (reference sequence). The CDR3 length is 16 residues. V was pared by 3 bases and J by 6 bases, with 12 bases of the junction left unmatched. Deep-level running was used for the assay. Genomic DNA belonging to each subset was distributed in equal measure over several immunoSEQ plates. Only in-frame clones appear in the TCRdb table, and some are missing; sequencing was by immunoSEQ multiplex PCR. The table includes more than 550,000 clones, roughly 87% detected once. Study observations and caveats: Non-shared clonotypes were found to have lower generation probabilities than the clonotypes that were shared by all four of the sorted-subset donors.

The receptor was isolated from a man aged 18 to 30 in good health. Some clones in this sample may be carry-over from other donors' samples. The chain links TRBV27 to TRBJ2-7; 9 bases line up with TRBD2. What was sequenced was memory CD8+ T cells from PBMCs. Subset indicated: CD45RO+ cells pooled with CCR7-negative TemRA cells. The DNA for the CDR3 is TGTGCCAGCAGTTTTGGTAGCGGGAGTGATTGGAGCGAGCAGTACTTC. Translated, it gives CASSFGSGSDWSEQYF.